The 24 T cell receptor beta chains reported below all come from one sample, sequenced in a study of T cells after yellow fever vaccination. TCRdb ran MiXCR on the 5' RACE reads and lists one entry per CDR3 protein. The top ten clones hold 15% to 20% of a sample with a few hundred thousand distinct CDR3 sequences, roughly 6.8% of them seen once. The sample in question was PBMCs, obtained around 45 days after the first yellow fever vaccination. The receptors derive from a man aged 18 to 30 who received the YFV17D yellow fever vaccine.

This clonotype was recorded a few times. This chain uses TRBV20-1 with TRBJ1-4, with D possibly matching TRBD1 (6 bases). This CDR3 is built from 14 residues. The germline CDR1 and CDR2 sequences are DFQATT and SNEGSKA (reference sequence). Trimming pared 0 bases from V and 10 bases from J, leaving 15 bases between. The CDR3 here is CSARDPTTGRKLFF. In DNA form, the CDR3 reads TGCAGTGCTAGAGACCCCACGACAGGACGAAAACTGTTTTTT.

The rearrangement uses TRBV7-9 and TRBJ1-5; 8 nucleotides align to TRBD1. Unmatched junction bases numbered 7, after V lost 4 bases and J lost 2 bases. CDR3 length: 16 amino acids. The germline gives CDR1 SEHNR, CDR2 FQNEAQ (reference sequence). The CDR3 sequence: CASSSWTGRGNQPQHF. CDR3 DNA: TGTGCCAGCAGCTCTTGGACAGGGCGAGGCAATCAGCCCCAGCATTTT.

This clonotype has ten or more counts. The CDR3 is CSASDESGANVLTF. DNA of the CDR3: TGCAGTGCTAGCGACGAATCTGGGGCCAACGTCCTGACTTTC. The V and J genes are TRBV20-1 and TRBJ2-6; no definite D call. CDR3 size: 14 residues. V gave up 3 bases and J gave up 1 base, with 7 bases separating them. Germline-derived CDR1 and CDR2 are DFQATT and SNEGSKA (reference sequence).

There are many counts of this clonotype. The J gene is TRBJ2-5, the V gene TRBV20-1; D remains ambiguous. Germline V gene data show CDR1 as DFQATT and CDR2 as SNEGSKA (reference sequence). The V and J ends lost 5 bases and 6 bases respectively, with 13 bases between them. This CDR3 spans 12 amino acids. This CDR3 is CSAPSLIQTQYF. As DNA, the CDR3 is TGCAGTGCTCCCTCTCTGATTCAGACCCAGTACTTC.

The CDR3 coding sequence is TGTGCCAGCAGCCAAGCGACAGGGATCACCGGGGAGCTGTTTTTT. Protein sequence: CASSQATGITGELFF. The chain recombines TRBV3-1 with TRBJ2-2; 7 bases are a match to TRBD1. CDR1 is LGHDT and CDR2 is YNNKEL in the germline V gene (reference sequence). Unmatched junction bases numbered 3, after V lost 1 base and J lost 4 bases. The CDR3 runs to 15 residues.

The chain couples TRBV3-1 to TRBJ1-5; D perhaps matches TRBD1 (6 bases). Trimming took off 5 bases at V and 0 bases at J, with 11 bases between the two ends. The CDR3 sequence is 15 residues long. Germline lookup yields CDR1 LGHDT and CDR2 YNNKEL (reference sequence). The CDR3 nucleotides are TGTGCCAGCAGCAACGGAGGGGGTAGCAATCAGCCCCAGCATTTT. Its protein product is CASSNGGGSNQPQHF.

This clonotype was counted at least ten times. The gene calls are TRBV5-1 and TRBJ2-5, with TRBD2 matching 11 bases. The CDR3 covers 16 residues. From germline, CDR1 is SGHRS and CDR2 YFSETQ. V gave up 0 bases and J gave up 4 bases; unmatched junction bases: 5. The CDR3 DNA reads TGCGCCAGCAGCTTGGGACTAGCGGGGTCCGGAGAGACCCAGTACTTC. Translating it yields CASSLGLAGSGETQYF. The full variable domain, with the rest looked up from reference TRBV5-1 and TRBJ2-5, is KAGVTQTPRYLIKTRGQQVTLSCSPISGHRSVSWYQQTPGQGLQFLFEYFSETQRNKGNFPGRFSGRQFSNSRSEMNVSTLELGDSALYLCASSLGLAGSGETQYFGPGTRLLVL.

This clonotype was picked up many times. The J gene is TRBJ2-5, the V gene TRBV6-1; tentatively, D is TRBD2 (6 bases). This CDR3 region has 14 residues. CDR1 and CDR2 from the germline V gene are MNHNS and SASEGT. Deletions cut 6 bases from V and 8 bases from J, with 19 bases between. CDR3: CASRRENSGGTQYF. The CDR3 DNA reads as TGTGCCAGCAGGAGAGAAAATAGCGGAGGCACCCAGTACTTC.

The rearrangement joins TRBV7-2 to TRBJ2-1; a possible D gene is TRBD1 (6 bases). The CDR3 covers 13 residues. V lost 7 bases and J 6 bases, leaving 13 bases between the germline ends. CDR1 SGHTA and CDR2 FQGNSA come from the germline V gene. Here the CDR3 reads CASKWGPSNEQFF. Written as DNA, the CDR3 is TGTGCCAGCAAGTGGGGGCCTTCCAATGAGCAGTTCTTC.

This clonotype has only a few counts. The rearrangement links TRBV28 to TRBJ1-2; D may be TRBD1 (5 bases). Germline values: CDR1 MDHEN, CDR2 SYDVKM. The CDR3 has 12 amino acids. The V and J ends lost 6 bases and 8 bases respectively, with 13 bases between them. CDR3 bases: TGTGCCAGCAGCCTTCCGGGGGTGGGCTACACCTTC. It codes for CASSLPGVGYTF.

This clonotype has a handful of counts. This chain links TRBV9 with TRBJ2-3, with D maybe TRBD2 (6 bases). The V end was cut by 4 bases, the J end by 0 bases, with 18 bases between. CDR3 size: 17 residues. The V gene's germline CDR1 is SGDLS and CDR2 YYNGEE. CDR3 loop: CASSLLGGAASTDTQYF. In DNA, the CDR3 is TGTGCCAGCAGCCTCCTAGGAGGGGCAGCTAGCACAGATACGCAGTATTTT.

This clonotype was recorded a few times. V usage is TRBV18 and J usage is TRBJ2-7, with D unresolved. CDR1 and CDR2 from the germline V gene are KGHSH and LQKENI. V dropped 1 base and J dropped 6 bases, with 16 bases sitting between them. This CDR3 comprises 15 residues. The CDR3 DNA sequence: TGTGCCAGCTCACCACGGTCCAGATCCAACGGCGAGCAGTACTTC. Translated, it gives CASSPRSRSNGEQYF. Complete variable domain (other parts from reference TRBV18 and TRBJ2-7): NAGVMQNPRHLVRRRGQEARLRCSPMKGHSHVYWYRQLPEEGLKFMVYLQKENIIDESGMPKERFSAEFPKEGPSILRIQQVVRGDSAAYFCASSPRSRSNGEQYFGPGTRLTVT.

The sample holds a few counts of this clonotype. The chain has TRBV4-1 and TRBJ2-5; a weak D match, TRBD1 (6 bases). Per the germline V gene, CDR1 is MGHRA and CDR2 is YSYEKL. The CDR3 length is 15 residues. The germline V and J ends were trimmed by 1 base and 1 base, with 10 bases remaining between them. As DNA, the CDR3 is TGCGCCAGCAGCCAAGCACAGGGTCCCCAAGAGACCCAGTACTTC. Its translation is CASSQAQGPQETQYF.

CDR3: CASSLPGQGVSGANVLTF. The CDR3 bases are TGTGCCAGCAGTTTACCGGGACAGGGGGTCTCTGGGGCCAACGTCCTGACTTTC. V is TRBV5-6 and J is TRBJ2-6, with TRBD1 matching 11 bases. Germline loops: CDR1 SGHDT, CDR2 YYEEEE. V shed 5 bases, J shed 0 bases, and the junction held 7 bases outside the gene matches. The length of the CDR3 is 18 residues.

This clonotype has ten or more counts. The chain recombines TRBV3-1 with TRBJ1-2; TRBD1 agrees at 8 bases. Germline CDR1 and CDR2: LGHDT and YNNKEL (reference sequence). The CDR3 runs 14 residues. V gave up 4 bases and J gave up 8 bases; unmatched junction bases: 9. CDR3 sequence reads: CASSPGSGGRGYTF. CDR3 DNA: TGTGCCAGCAGCCCCGGCTCAGGGGGCCGCGGCTACACCTTC.

The chain is built from TRBV5-1 and TRBJ2-6; no clear D. CDR1 SGHRS and CDR2 YFSETQ come from the germline V gene. This CDR3 is 18 amino acids long. V lost 0 bases and J lost 0, with 13 bases in between. The CDR3 nucleotides are TGCGCCAGCAGCTTGGGGGTGAGCCCCAGCTCTGGGGCCAACGTCCTGACTTTC. Translated, it gives CASSLGVSPSSGANVLTF.

This clonotype has just a few counts. The chain combines TRBV9 with TRBJ1-3; no clear D. Trimming took off 0 bases at V and 2 bases at J, with 3 bases between the two ends. Germline V CDR1 and CDR2: SGDLS, YYNGEE. This CDR3 region has 13 residues. The CDR3 region is CASSVEPGNTIYF. The DNA of the CDR3 is TGTGCCAGCAGCGTAGAACCTGGAAACACCATATATTTT.

A few counts support this clonotype. The chain couples TRBV5-1 to TRBJ1-2; possibly TRBD1 for D (5 bases). Germline V CDR1 and CDR2: SGHRS, YFSETQ. The V end lost 0 bases, the J end lost 7 bases, and 16 bases lay between the germline ends. This CDR3 is built from 15 residues. The CDR3, as DNA: TGCGCCAGCAGCTTGGACCTCAGGGCCCCCAGTGGCTACACCTTC. Its protein is CASSLDLRAPSGYTF.

The chain couples TRBV18 to TRBJ1-1, with D uncertain. The CDR3 consists of 16 residues. V was cut by 5 bases and J by 5 bases, with 21 bases left in between. CDR1 is KGHSH and CDR2 is LQKENI in the germline V gene. The DNA of the CDR3 is TGTGCCAGCTCATCCCTCATCGGTGAGGGTAAGACTGAAGCTTTCTTT. This translates into CASSSLIGEGKTEAFF.

The chain has TRBV2 and TRBJ2-3, with a weak D call TRBD2 (6 bases). Germline V gene sequence: CDR1 SNHLY, CDR2 FYNNEI. This CDR3 is built from 17 residues. The V gene lost 5 bases and the J gene lost 0 bases, with 18 bases spanning the gap. The CDR3 here is CASSPGYSGYSTDTQYF. For the CDR3, the DNA is TGTGCCAGCAGTCCGGGATATAGCGGTTATAGCACAGATACGCAGTATTTT.

The gene calls are TRBV7-6 and TRBJ2-7; TRBD2 is a possible D gene (6 bases). V lost 1 base, J lost 7 bases, and 11 bases lay in between. The germline V gene encodes CDR1 SGHVS and CDR2 FNYEAQ. The CDR3 runs 13 residues. The CDR3 region has the DNA TGTGCCAGCAGCTTAGAATGGGGGGAAGAGCAGTACTTC. Translating gives CASSLEWGEEQYF.

This clonotype was detected many times. The rearrangement joins TRBV5-4 to TRBJ2-4, with D perhaps assigned TRBD1 or TRBD2 (6 bases each). V was clipped by 4 bases and J by 1 base, with 15 bases between them. CDR1 is SGHNT, CDR2 YYREEE, per germline (reference sequence). This CDR3 is 16 amino acids long. Here the CDR3 reads CASSPGAGLAKNIQYF. Here the CDR3 DNA reads TGTGCCAGCAGCCCGGGGGCAGGGTTGGCCAAAAACATTCAGTACTTC. The whole variable domain, filled in from reference TRBV5-4 and TRBJ2-4, reads ETGVTQSPTHLIKTRGQQVTLRCSSQSGHNTVSWYQQALGQGPQFIFQYYREEENGRGNFPPRFSGLQFPNYSSELNVNALELDDSALYLCASSPGAGLAKNIQYFGAGTRLSVL.

Turning to this clonotype: Since a much larger clone is just one base distant, this may be a read error. The chain couples TRBV6-1 to TRBJ2-3; either TRBD1 or TRBD2 may supply D (6 bases each). Germline V lookup: CDR1 MNHNS, CDR2 SASEGT. This CDR3 has 15 amino acids. Trimming cost V 6 bases and J 1 base, with 14 bases left between them. CDR3: CASSTSRGRTDTQYF. The CDR3 coding sequence is TGTGCCAGCAGCACTAGCAGGGGCCGCACAGATACGCAGTATTTT.

The chain links TRBV28 to TRBJ2-1; no reliable D call. The germline V and J ends were trimmed by 10 bases and 4 bases, with 11 bases remaining between them. Germline lookup yields CDR1 MDHEN and CDR2 SYDVKM. This CDR3 region has 12 residues. The CDR3 region has the DNA TGTGCCACCTCGAGCCTTTACAATGAGCAGTTCTTC. Residues: CATSSLYNEQFF.